The 10 T cell receptor beta chains below all came from one sample that was sequenced in a study of spatial heterogeneity in lung cancer. Regarding time point: sample taken at primary tumor resection. Sequencing was performed on whole RNA extracted from tumor and nontumor lung tissue, or from frozen PBMC, and the material was left unsorted. From the 5' RACE reads, TCRdb called clonotypes with MiXCR, one entry per CDR3 protein. This repertoire shows tens of thousands of distinct CDR3 sequences, under 5.5% found once; its top ten account for approximately 30%. Sequencing used PBMCs, obtained at surgery. The receptors were sampled from a male donor with early-stage non-small cell lung cancer.

Within the sample, this clonotype is medium-sized. The rearrangement joins TRBV7-2 to TRBJ2-3, with 8 bases identical to TRBD1. CDR3 length: 16 residues. Germline assignment: CDR1 SGHTA and CDR2 FQGNSA. The ends lost 3 bases at V and 5 bases at J; junction bases unmatched: 10. The CDR3 is CASSFAPTGVQDTQYF. The CDR3 DNA is TGTGCCAGCAGCTTTGCCCCGACAGGGGTGCAAGATACGCAGTATTTT.

This clonotype was counted a few times. The J gene is TRBJ2-1, the V gene TRBV14, with 12 nucleotides matching TRBD2. The CDR3 covers 19 residues. The V gene's germline CDR1 is SGHDN and CDR2 FVKESK. The J segment lost 9 bases and the V segment lost 0 bases, leaving 15 bases of the junction unmatched. The CDR3 is CASSQDRLAGVFLDAEQFF. The CDR3 nucleotides are TGTGCCAGCAGCCAAGACCGACTAGCGGGAGTGTTTTTGGATGCTGAGCAGTTCTTC.

The sample holds a few counts of this clonotype. This chain connects TRBV20-1 to TRBJ1-2; no clear D. V was clipped by 2 bases and J by 8 bases, with 15 bases between them. Germline V CDR1 and CDR2: DFQATT, SNEGSKA (reference sequence). The CDR3 spans 13 residues. The CDR3 DNA reads as TGCAGTGCTAGACACGCCCGGACGAAAGGCTACACCTTC. It codes for CSARHARTKGYTF.

This clonotype was counted ten times or more. The CDR3 sequence: CATSDLRGGPYNEQFF. CDR3 coding DNA: TGTGCCACCAGTGATTTGCGGGGGGGCCCCTACAATGAGCAGTTCTTC. The chain combines TRBV24-1 with TRBJ2-1, with 8 bases matching TRBD2. The CDR3 consists of 16 residues. Trimming cost V 0 bases and J 2 bases; bases outside gene matches: 2. In germline, CDR1 is KGHDR, CDR2 SFDVKD.

This clonotype was observed many times. The V gene is TRBV10-2, the J gene TRBJ1-2; weak D call: TRBD1 (5 bases). V was shortened by 9 bases and J by 4 bases, with 24 bases between the two germline ends. The CDR3 consists of 16 residues. Germline CDR1 is WSHSY and CDR2 is SAAADI. The CDR3 here is CASRGRDSPGGYGYTF. The CDR3 DNA reads TGCGCCAGTCGTGGTCGGGACTCCCCTGGTGGCTATGGCTACACCTTC.

This clonotype was found a few times. The V and J genes are TRBV6-2 or TRBV6-3 and TRBJ2-3; the D is unclear. Germline assignment: CDR1 MNHEY and CDR2 SVGEGT. Trimming removed 5 bases from V and 5 bases from J, with 17 bases in between. CDR3 length: 15 residues. The CDR3, as DNA: TGTGCCAGCAGTAGGCGAGGTGGACCTCAAGATACGCAGTATTTT. It encodes CASSRRGGPQDTQYF.

This clonotype was counted at least ten times. This rearrangement joins TRBV28 to TRBJ2-4; D is perhaps TRBD1 (5 bases). CDR3 length equals 18 residues. Germline assignment: CDR1 MDHEN and CDR2 SYDVKM. V lost 6 bases and J 2 bases, leaving 23 bases between the germline ends. The CDR3: CASRFFRTGRRSKNIQYF. CDR3 coding DNA: TGTGCCAGCAGGTTTTTTCGAACAGGTCGTCGGTCCAAAAACATTCAGTACTTC.

The table lists this clonotype with many counts. The rearrangement links TRBV7-9 to TRBJ1-3; possible D gene TRBD1, 5 bases. Trimming removed 5 bases from V and 2 bases from J, with 10 bases in between. CDR1 is SEHNR and CDR2 is FQNEAQ in the germline V gene (reference sequence). The CDR3 has 14 residues. This CDR3 reads CASSLGHAGNTIYF. The CDR3 coding sequence is TGTGCCAGCAGCCTCGGACACGCTGGAAACACCATATATTTT. Full variable domain (rest looked up from reference TRBV7-9 and TRBJ1-3): DTGVSQNPRHKITKRGQNVTFRCDPISEHNRLYWYRQTLGQGPEFLTYFQNEAQLEKSRLLSDRFSAERPKGSFSTLEIQRTEQGDSAMYLCASSLGHAGNTIYFGEGSWLTVV.

The chain joins TRBV20-1 to TRBJ1-1; TRBD1 matches 10 bases. The V and J ends lost 7 bases and 5 bases, in that order; junction bases with no gene match: 7. This CDR3 spans 13 amino acids. Germline V gene sequence: CDR1 DFQATT, CDR2 SNEGSKA (reference sequence). CDR3 nucleotides: TGCAGTGTTTCCGGACAGGGGGAAACTGAAGCTTTCTTT. Translation gives CSVSGQGETEAFF.

This clonotype was observed many times. This chain links TRBV6-5 with TRBJ1-5, with 9 bases aligning to TRBD1. This CDR3 region has 16 residues. J lost 6 bases, V lost 6 bases, and 12 bases had no gene match. The germline V gene encodes CDR1 MNHEY and CDR2 SVGAGI. The DNA of the CDR3 is TGTGCCAGCAGCCGAGGACAGGGGATGGTGGGTCAGCCCCAGCATTTT. As protein: CASSRGQGMVGQPQHF.